This T cell receptor (beta chain) comes out of a study of cytomegalovirus exposure and HLA in healthy donors (dated by TCRdb to about 2017). The study in broad terms: An earlier analysis of several hundred of the donors reported 250 to 300 Gb of sequence data and some 100 million unique TCR beta sequences from 150 million to 200 million T cells. Of the approximately 370 genotyped donors, 81% were placed in the genetic ancestry cluster associated with self-reported Caucasian donors. Because of strong linkage in the cohort, roughly 5 DR-DQ haplotypes were treated as single units for association and clustering. Every discovery cohort repertoire had been produced on one sequencing platform. HLA typing covered class I and class II loci at four-digit resolution. Typing coverage varied by locus: roughly 629-640 donors for A, B, C, DRB1 and DQB1; 500 to 550 for DQA1; some 610 for DPA1; around 490 for DPB1. Rather than using new phenotypic data, the later analysis identified candidate immune exposures from TCR beta sequences and from how often those sequences occurred across donors. Among roughly 400 genotyped donors of the cohort, an average of approximately 200,000 unique TCR beta nucleotide sequences was sequenced per donor, of which about 18% were non-productive. An early release covering about 600 HLA-typed donors comprised about 300 gigabases of sequencing data and 65 million to 100 million unique TCR sequences. Using immunosequencing, the study profiled T cell repertoires from 666 subjects and related those repertoires to cytomegalovirus serostatus. Donor age, sex, ethnicity and CMV serostatus were compiled together with the repertoire data. The aim of the study was to test whether cataloging public T cell receptors could identify signatures of past pathogen exposure. Besides the first cohort of 550 to 750 subjects, a separate validation cohort made up of around 120 different subjects was used. High-throughput TCR immunosequencing, statistical association of individual TCRs with disease status, and machine learning were combined to predict cytomegalovirus infection status. A later analysis re-analyzed previously published TCR beta repertoires from 500 to 700 donors and added high-resolution HLA genotyping to study TCR occurrence patterns. An earlier analysis of some 600 of the donors applied high-throughput TCR beta sequencing to assess whether each TCR beta V gene segment acted as functional or pseudogenic. A later genetic analysis took genome-wide SNP genotypes for about 55% of the 666 donors and used that subset as a discovery cohort. The study at large found these results: While some public TCRs were present in many individuals, most TCR sequences turned up only very rarely across donors. Assigning TCR associations to individual alleles was difficult when HLA alleles, especially DR and DQ, strongly co-occurred. Cytomegalovirus status was reported to be diagnosed by the classifier with high specificity and sensitivity in both the original and validation cohorts. A total of 150 or so TCR beta chains were listed by the study as associated with cytomegalovirus. The 87-base-pair reads could not distinguish some IMGT-functional V segments, including TRBV6-2 and TRBV6-3, so those segments were excluded. Correlated functional status among segregating V segments might be attributable to linkage disequilibrium, but an unknown experimental factor could not be ruled out. The cohort was sequenced for TCR beta chains only, and without alpha or paired-chain data the features that could be detected were limited. In a later analysis, the rate of TCR association differed among HLA loci, with DRB1 alleles having the most associated TCRs and HLA-C alleles having the fewest. An earlier analysis of roughly 570 of the donors showed that most TCR beta V segments appeared in productive rearrangements either about 87% or about 30% of the time, which broadly matched IMGT annotations. A further reported finding was that TCR beta sequences accurately predicted the HLA-A and HLA-B alleles for most subjects in the first cohort. Specific HLA alleles were associated with 16,951 TCR beta sequences at a false discovery rate of 0.05 in a later analysis. According to a later genetic analysis, donors in an Asian-associated ancestry cluster had fewer N-insertions in productive TCRs than the roughly 670-donor mean. CMV serostatus was the only immune exposure information available for the cohort. In a later analysis, HLA-associated TCR beta chains were found to be more clonally expanded and to have lower generation probabilities than equally common non-associated chains. Most CMV-associated TCR beta chains appeared to be HLA-restricted in a later analysis, and the HLA associations seemed to be driven largely by CMV exposure. A cluster of highly shared sequence variants was judged likely to represent a technical artifact of the sequencing pipeline. The authors suggested that the approach could potentially be extended to other disease states and immunological phenotypes. In a later genetic analysis, a missense DCLRE1C variant was associated with V-gene and J-gene trimming of TCR beta chains, and the association was replicated in an independent cohort. Because counts were too low, fewer than 20 rarely observed V segments, including chromosome 9 orphons, were excluded from the earlier analysis of some 590 of the donors. Because some donors lacked HLA typing at each locus, the association tests relied only on the typed subset. In vitro tests confirmed that a few of the cytomegalovirus-associated TCR beta chains recognize cytomegalovirus antigens. Sequencing depth was assumed to be roughly uniform across donors in the presence/absence analyses, though that assumption may not hold. Several of the top co-occurrence clusters appeared to be linked to parvovirus B19, influenza, CMV and Epstein-Barr virus, according to a later analysis.

In the case of this clone: Its recognized antigen is unknown. No qualities accompany the bases; no much larger clone lies one base away.

The cohort was made up of approximately 700 healthy bone marrow donors. At the time of sampling, every cohort member was nominally healthy, though immune exposures that went unrecorded were likely present. The donor tested CMV seronegative and was one of the 352 seronegative cohort members. Each donor provided a peripheral blood sample, and peripheral blood mononuclear cells were used for TCR beta sequencing. The Qiagen DNeasy Blood Extraction Kit was used to extract genomic DNA from the blood cell samples. Library construction relied on the immunoSEQ multiplex PCR assay. For the multiplex PCR, a mixture combining 60 forward primers for TCR Vbeta segments and 13 reverse primers for TCR Jbeta segments was used. The CDR3 region of rearranged TCR beta genes was amplified from genomic DNA with a multiplex PCR assay. The amplified TCR beta libraries were sequenced on the Illumina HiSeq System as 87-base-pair reads. In the original analysis: In a later analysis, around 80 million unique TCR beta chains were counted across the 650 to 700 repertoires, and roughly 11 million of these chains were shared by at least two donors. To remove PCR and sequencing errors, raw reads were error-corrected and collapsed into unique sequences using a nearest-neighbor algorithm that merged closely related sequences. CDR3 sequences were aligned to IMGT reference sequences to assign V, D and J gene segments. For a sequence to be retained, a match of at least six nucleotides to both a V gene segment and a J gene segment was required. Rearrangements were classified as productive when the CDR3 lacked stop codons and remained in frame with V and J, and all other rearrangements were classified as non-productive. Following IMGT convention, CDR3 was defined as the stretch from the second conserved V-encoded cysteine up to the conserved J-encoded phenylalanine. The earlier analysis of some 600 of the donors excluded sequences that lacked an unambiguous match to a single V gene segment. In an earlier analysis of roughly 500 of the donors, V segments were called functional above 56.7% productive rearrangements and were called segregating when the between-donor standard deviation exceeded 5%. A statistical classification framework was developed to diagnose cytomegalovirus status using the catalog of TCR beta chain sequences. V and J gene assignment, in a later analysis, came from comparing TCR nucleotide sequences with IMGT/GENE-DB human TR gene sequences. The TCRdist pipeline was used in a later analysis to assign CDR3 sequences and most-parsimonious VDJ recombination scenarios. A later analysis defined each TCR beta chain by its CDR3 amino acid sequence plus V-gene family, and excluded reads lacking a unique V-gene family. To address suspected cross-contamination and a sequencing artifact, a later analysis removed 592 highly shared, low-generation-probability nucleotide sequences. In a later analysis, a clonal expansion index was calculated for each public chain from normalized within-repertoire ranks of inferred template counts. In a later analysis, generation probabilities were computed using a VDJ recombination model fitted to out-of-frame rearrangements, and the results were checked against IGoR. Hypergeometric tests were used in a later analysis to score TCR-TCR, TCR-HLA and TCR-CMV co-occurrence, with a repertoire-size bias correction applied to the TCR pairs. To estimate false discovery rates, a later analysis permuted the HLA or CMV assignments 20 times. In a later analysis, co-occurring TCRs were grouped with DBSCAN, and TCRdist sequence similarity was added when clustering was performed within HLA-allele-positive subsets. Repertoires with fewer than 30,000 or more than 120,000 public chains were left out of co-occurrence clustering, as were a handful of repertoires with anomalous nucleotide sharing. Drawn from immuneACCESS, this table holds only the in-frame rearrangements with V and J called that TCRdb kept. Clones are partly lost; checked studies trace under half to an unresolved V gene and leave the rest unexplained. D and trimming were read from the DNA, whereas the V and J calls and clone size are those reported in that table. For this sample the table gives 130,000 to 150,000 clones, of which 75% to 90% were detected only once. Jointly, the top ten make up under 5% of the sample.

Germline trimming amounts to 5 bases on V and 4 bases on J, with 11 as the count of junction bases outside the gene matches. In the germline V gene, CDR1 corresponds to KGHSH and CDR2 to LQKENI. There are 17 amino acids in the CDR3, from cysteine to phenylalanine inclusive. The read is trimmed to its CDR3 DNA, 51 bases read in frame from base 1. The sequence derives from a man in his forties or fifties in good health and CMV-seronegative. The sample was PBMCs. In this chain, TRBV18 is recombined with TRBJ1-4, with 9 bases in between that match TRBD1. The DNA sequence reads TGTGCCAGCTCAGGTCCGGGACAGGGTAACAGTAATGAAAAACTGTTTTTT. This encodes CASSGPGQGNSNEKLFF.